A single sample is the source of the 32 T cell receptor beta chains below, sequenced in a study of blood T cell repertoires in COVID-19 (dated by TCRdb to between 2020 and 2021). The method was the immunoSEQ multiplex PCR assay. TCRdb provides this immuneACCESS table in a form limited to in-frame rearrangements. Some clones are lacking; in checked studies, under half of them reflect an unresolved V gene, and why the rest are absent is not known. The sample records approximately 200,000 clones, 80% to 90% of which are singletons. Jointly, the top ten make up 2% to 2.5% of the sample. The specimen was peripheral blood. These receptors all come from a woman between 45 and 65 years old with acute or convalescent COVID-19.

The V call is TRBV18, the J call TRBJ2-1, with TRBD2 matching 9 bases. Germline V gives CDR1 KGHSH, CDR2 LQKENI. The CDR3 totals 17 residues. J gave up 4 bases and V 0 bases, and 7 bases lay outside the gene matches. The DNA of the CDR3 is TGTGCCAGCTCACCACCGATCAGCGGGAGGTTTTACAATGAGCAGTTCTTC. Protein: CASSPPISGRFYNEQFF.

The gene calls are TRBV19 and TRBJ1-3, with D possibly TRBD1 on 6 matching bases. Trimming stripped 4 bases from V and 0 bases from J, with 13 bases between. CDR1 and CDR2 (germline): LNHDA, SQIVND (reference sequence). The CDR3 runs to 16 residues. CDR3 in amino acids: CASSRSSDSSGNTIYF. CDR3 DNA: TGTGCCAGTAGTAGGAGCTCGGACAGCTCTGGAAACACCATATATTTT.

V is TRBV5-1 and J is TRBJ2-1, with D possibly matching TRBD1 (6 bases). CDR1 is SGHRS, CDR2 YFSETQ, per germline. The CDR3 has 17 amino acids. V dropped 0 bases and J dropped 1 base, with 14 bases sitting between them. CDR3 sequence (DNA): TGCGCCAGCAGCTTGGACAGGGATCGGAGGTCCTACAATGAGCAGTTCTTC. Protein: CASSLDRDRRSYNEQFF. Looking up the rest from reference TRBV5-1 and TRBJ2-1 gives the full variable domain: KAGVTQTPRYLIKTRGQQVTLSCSPISGHRSVSWYQQTPGQGLQFLFEYFSETQRNKGNFPGRFSGRQFSNSRSEMNVSTLELGDSALYLCASSLDRDRRSYNEQFFGPGTRLTVL.

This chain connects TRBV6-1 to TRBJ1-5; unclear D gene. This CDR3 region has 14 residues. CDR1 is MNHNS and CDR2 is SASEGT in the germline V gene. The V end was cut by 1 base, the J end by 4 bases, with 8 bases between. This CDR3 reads CASSEERGNQPQHF. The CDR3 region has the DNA TGTGCCAGCAGTGAAGAACGAGGGAATCAGCCCCAGCATTTT.

The CDR3: CASSLVVAAYGYTF. CDR3 nucleotide sequence: TGTGCCAGCTCTCTGGTAGTGGCAGCGTATGGCTACACCTTC. V gene TRBV18 combines with J gene TRBJ1-2; D remains unclear. This CDR3 has 14 amino acids. Trimming removed 6 bases from V and 5 bases from J, with 16 bases in between. Germline CDR1 KGHSH, CDR2 LQKENI.

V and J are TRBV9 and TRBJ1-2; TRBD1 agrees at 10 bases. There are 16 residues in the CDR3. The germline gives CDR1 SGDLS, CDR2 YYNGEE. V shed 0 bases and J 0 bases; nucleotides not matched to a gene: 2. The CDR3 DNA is TGTGCCAGCAGCGTAGGGACAGGGGGGCCTAACTATGGCTACACCTTC. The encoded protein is CASSVGTGGPNYGYTF. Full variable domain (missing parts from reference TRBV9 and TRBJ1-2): DSGVTQTPKHLITATGQRVTLRCSPRSGDLSVYWYQQSLDQGLQFLIQYYNGEERAKGNILERFSAQQFPDLHSELNLSSLELGDSALYFCASSVGTGGPNYGYTFGSGTRLTVV.

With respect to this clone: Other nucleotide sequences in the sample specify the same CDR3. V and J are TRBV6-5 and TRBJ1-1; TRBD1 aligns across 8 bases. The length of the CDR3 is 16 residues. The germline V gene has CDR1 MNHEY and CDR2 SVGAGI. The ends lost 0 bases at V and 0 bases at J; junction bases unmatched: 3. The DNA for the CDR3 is TGTGCCAGCAGTTACTCGACAGGGGTGATGAACACTGAAGCTTTCTTT. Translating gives CASSYSTGVMNTEAFF.

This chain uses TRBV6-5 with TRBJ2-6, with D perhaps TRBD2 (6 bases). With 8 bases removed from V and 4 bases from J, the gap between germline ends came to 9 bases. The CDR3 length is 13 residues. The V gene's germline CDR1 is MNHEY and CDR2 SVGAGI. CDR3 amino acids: CASGLSGANVLTF. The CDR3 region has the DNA TGTGCCAGCGGACTAAGCGGGGCCAACGTCCTGACTTTC.

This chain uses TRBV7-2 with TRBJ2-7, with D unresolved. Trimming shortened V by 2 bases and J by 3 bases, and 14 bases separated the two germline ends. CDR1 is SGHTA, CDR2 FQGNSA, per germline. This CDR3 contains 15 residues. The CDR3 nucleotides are TGTGCCAGCAGCTTAAGGCGGAATCCATTCTACGAGCAGTACTTC. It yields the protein CASSLRRNPFYEQYF. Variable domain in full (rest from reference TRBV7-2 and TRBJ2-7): GAGVSQSPSNKVTEKGKDVELRCDPISGHTALYWYRQSLGQGLEFLIYFQGNSAPDKSGLPSDRFSAERTGGSVSTLTIQRTQQEDSAVYLCASSLRRNPFYEQYFGPGTRLTVT.

CDR3 coding DNA: TGTGCCAGCAGCTTAGTGATAGCTAACTATGGCTACACCTTC. Translated, it gives CASSLVIANYGYTF. This chain links TRBV5-5 with TRBJ1-2, with D hard to call. This CDR3 is 14 amino acids long. Trimming cost V 2 bases and J 0 bases, with 8 bases left between them. CDR1 and CDR2 (germline): SGHKS, YYEKEE (reference sequence).

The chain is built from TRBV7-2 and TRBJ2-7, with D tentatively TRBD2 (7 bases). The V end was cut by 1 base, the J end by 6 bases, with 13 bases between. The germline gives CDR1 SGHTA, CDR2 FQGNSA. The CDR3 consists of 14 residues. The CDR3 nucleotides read TGTGCCAGCAGCTTAGGGGCGGGGGCTCTCGAGCAGTACTTC. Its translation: CASSLGAGALEQYF.

The CDR3 reads CASRLAGAQETQYF. In DNA form, the CDR3 reads TGTGCCAGTCGCCTAGCGGGTGCCCAAGAGACCCAGTACTTC. This chain joins TRBV27 and TRBJ2-5; 8 positions agree with TRBD2. Per the germline V gene, CDR1 is MNHEY and CDR2 is SMNVEV (reference sequence). The trim removed 9 bases at V and 1 base at J, leaving 7 bases unmatched. The CDR3 has 14 amino acids.

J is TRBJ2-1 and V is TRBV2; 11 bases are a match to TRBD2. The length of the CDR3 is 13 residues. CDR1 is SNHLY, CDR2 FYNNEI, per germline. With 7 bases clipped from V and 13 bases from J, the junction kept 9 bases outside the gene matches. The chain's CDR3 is CASMRTSGQLQFF. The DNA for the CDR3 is TGTGCCAGCATGAGGACTAGCGGGCAGCTACAGTTCTTC.

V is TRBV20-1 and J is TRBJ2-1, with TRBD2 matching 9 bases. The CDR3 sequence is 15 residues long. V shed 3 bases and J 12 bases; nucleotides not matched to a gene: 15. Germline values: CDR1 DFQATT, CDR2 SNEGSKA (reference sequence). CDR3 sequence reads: CSASLVAGASGPQFF. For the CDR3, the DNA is TGCAGTGCTAGTTTGGTAGCGGGAGCCAGTGGGCCGCAGTTCTTC.

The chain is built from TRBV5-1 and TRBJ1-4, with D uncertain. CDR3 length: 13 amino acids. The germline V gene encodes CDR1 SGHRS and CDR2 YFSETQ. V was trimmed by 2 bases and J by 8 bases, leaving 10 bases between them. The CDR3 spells CASSLEEGEKLFF. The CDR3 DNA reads TGCGCCAGCAGCTTAGAGGAGGGCGAAAAACTGTTTTTT. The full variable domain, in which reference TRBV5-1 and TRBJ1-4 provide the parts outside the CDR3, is KAGVTQTPRYLIKTRGQQVTLSCSPISGHRSVSWYQQTPGQGLQFLFEYFSETQRNKGNFPGRFSGRQFSNSRSEMNVSTLELGDSALYLCASSLEEGEKLFFGSGTQLSVL.

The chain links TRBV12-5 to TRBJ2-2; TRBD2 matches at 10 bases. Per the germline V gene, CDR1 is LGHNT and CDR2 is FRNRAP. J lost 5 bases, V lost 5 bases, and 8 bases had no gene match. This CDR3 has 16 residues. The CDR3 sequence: CASGPVTSGWTGELFF. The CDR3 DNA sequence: TGTGCTAGTGGTCCTGTGACTAGCGGGTGGACCGGGGAGCTGTTTTTT.

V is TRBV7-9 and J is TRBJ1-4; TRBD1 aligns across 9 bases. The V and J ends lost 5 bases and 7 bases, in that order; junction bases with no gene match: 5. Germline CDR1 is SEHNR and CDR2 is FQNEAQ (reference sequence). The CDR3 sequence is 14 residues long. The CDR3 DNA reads TGTGCCAGCAGCGCCGGGACAGGGAGTGAAAAACTGTTTTTT. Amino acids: CASSAGTGSEKLFF. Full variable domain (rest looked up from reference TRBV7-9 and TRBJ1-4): DTGVSQNPRHKITKRGQNVTFRCDPISEHNRLYWYRQTLGQGPEFLTYFQNEAQLEKSRLLSDRFSAERPKGSFSTLEIQRTEQGDSAMYLCASSAGTGSEKLFFGSGTQLSVL.

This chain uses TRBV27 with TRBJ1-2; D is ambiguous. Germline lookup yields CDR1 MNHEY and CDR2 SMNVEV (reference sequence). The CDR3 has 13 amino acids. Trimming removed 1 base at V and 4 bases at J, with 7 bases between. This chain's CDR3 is CASSLLGSYGYTF. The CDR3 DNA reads TGTGCCAGCAGTTTATTGGGCAGCTATGGCTACACCTTC.

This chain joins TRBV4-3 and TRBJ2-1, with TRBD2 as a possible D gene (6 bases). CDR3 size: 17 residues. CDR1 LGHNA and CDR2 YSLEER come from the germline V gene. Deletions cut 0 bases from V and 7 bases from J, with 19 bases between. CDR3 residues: CASSQDKDELAWNEQFF. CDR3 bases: TGCGCCAGCAGCCAAGACAAGGACGAACTAGCATGGAATGAGCAGTTCTTC.

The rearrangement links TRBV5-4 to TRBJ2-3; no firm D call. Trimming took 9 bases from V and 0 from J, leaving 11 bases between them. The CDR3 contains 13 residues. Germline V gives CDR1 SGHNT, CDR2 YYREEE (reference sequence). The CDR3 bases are TGTGCCATATCGTCCCCTAGCACAGATACGCAGTATTTT. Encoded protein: CAISSPSTDTQYF. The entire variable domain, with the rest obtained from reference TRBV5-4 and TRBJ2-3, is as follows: ETGVTQSPTHLIKTRGQQVTLRCSSQSGHNTVSWYQQALGQGPQFIFQYYREEENGRGNFPPRFSGLQFPNYSSELNVNALELDDSALYLCAISSPSTDTQYFGPGTRLTVL.

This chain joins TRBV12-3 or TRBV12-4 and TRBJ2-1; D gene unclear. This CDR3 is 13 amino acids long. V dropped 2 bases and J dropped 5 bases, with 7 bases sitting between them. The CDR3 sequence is CASSLILDNEQFF. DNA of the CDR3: TGTGCCAGCAGTTTAATTCTCGACAATGAGCAGTTCTTC.

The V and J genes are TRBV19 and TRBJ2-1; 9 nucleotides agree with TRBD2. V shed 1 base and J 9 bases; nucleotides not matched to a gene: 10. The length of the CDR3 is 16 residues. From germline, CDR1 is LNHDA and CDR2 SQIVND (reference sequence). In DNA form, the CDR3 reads TGTGCCAGTAGTATAGCGAGGGGACTAGCTCCCGTTGAGCAGTTCTTC. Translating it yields CASSIARGLAPVEQFF.

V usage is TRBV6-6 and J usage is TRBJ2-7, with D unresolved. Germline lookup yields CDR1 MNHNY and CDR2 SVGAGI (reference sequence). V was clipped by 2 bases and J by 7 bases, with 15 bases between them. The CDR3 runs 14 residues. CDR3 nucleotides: TGTGCCAGCAGTTACCCCAGCCAATGGCGGGAGCAGTACTTC. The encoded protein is CASSYPSQWREQYF.

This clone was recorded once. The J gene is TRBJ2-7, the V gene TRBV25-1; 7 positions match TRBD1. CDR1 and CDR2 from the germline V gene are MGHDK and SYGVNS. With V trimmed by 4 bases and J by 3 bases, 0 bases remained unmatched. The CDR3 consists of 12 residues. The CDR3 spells CASSGDSYEQYF. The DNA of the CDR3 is TGTGCCAGCAGTGGGGACAGCTACGAGCAGTACTTC.

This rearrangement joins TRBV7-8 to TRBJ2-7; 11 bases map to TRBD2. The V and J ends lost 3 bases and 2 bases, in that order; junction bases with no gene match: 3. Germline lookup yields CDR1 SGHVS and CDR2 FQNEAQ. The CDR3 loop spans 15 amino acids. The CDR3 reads CASSLGLAAAYEQYF. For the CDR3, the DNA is TGTGCCAGCAGCTTGGGACTAGCGGCGGCCTACGAGCAGTACTTC.

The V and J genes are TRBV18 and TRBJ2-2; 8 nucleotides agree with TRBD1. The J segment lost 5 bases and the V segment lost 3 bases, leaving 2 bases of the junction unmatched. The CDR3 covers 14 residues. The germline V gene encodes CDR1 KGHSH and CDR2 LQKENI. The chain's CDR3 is CASSPDRATGELFF. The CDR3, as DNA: TGTGCCAGCTCACCGGACAGGGCGACCGGGGAGCTGTTTTTT.

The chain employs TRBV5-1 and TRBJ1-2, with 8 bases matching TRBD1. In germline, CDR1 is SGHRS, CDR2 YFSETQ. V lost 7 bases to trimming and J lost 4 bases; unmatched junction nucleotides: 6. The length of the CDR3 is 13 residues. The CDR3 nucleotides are TGCGCCAGCGACACCGGGACAGGCTATGGCTACACCTTC. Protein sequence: CASDTGTGYGYTF. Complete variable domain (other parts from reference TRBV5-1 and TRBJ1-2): KAGVTQTPRYLIKTRGQQVTLSCSPISGHRSVSWYQQTPGQGLQFLFEYFSETQRNKGNFPGRFSGRQFSNSRSEMNVSTLELGDSALYLCASDTGTGYGYTFGSGTRLTVV.

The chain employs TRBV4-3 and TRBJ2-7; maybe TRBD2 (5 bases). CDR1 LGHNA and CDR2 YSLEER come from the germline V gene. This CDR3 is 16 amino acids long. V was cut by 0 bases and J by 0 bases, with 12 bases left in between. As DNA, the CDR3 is TGCGCCAGCAGCCAAGACGGGGTAGCCAGCTCCTACGAGCAGTACTTC. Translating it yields CASSQDGVASSYEQYF.

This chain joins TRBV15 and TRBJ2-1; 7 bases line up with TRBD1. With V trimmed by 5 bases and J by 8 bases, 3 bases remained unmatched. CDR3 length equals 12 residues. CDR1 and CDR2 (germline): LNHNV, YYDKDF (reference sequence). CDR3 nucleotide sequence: TGTGCCACCAGCCCACAGGGGCATGAGCAGTTCTTC. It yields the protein CATSPQGHEQFF.

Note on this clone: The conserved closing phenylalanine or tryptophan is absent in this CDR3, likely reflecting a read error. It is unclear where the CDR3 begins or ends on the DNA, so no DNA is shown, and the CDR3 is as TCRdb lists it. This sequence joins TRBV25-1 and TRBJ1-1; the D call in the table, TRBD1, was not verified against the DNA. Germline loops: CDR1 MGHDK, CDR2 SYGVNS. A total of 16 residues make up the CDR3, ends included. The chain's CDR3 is CASSEFGTGDCRQKKG.

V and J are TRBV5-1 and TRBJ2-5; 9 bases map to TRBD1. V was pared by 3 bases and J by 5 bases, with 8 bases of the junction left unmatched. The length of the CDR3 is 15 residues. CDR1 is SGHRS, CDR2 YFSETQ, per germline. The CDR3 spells CASSSGDRVMETQYF. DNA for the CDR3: TGCGCCAGCAGCTCCGGGGACAGGGTAATGGAGACCCAGTACTTC. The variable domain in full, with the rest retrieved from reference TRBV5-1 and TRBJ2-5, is KAGVTQTPRYLIKTRGQQVTLSCSPISGHRSVSWYQQTPGQGLQFLFEYFSETQRNKGNFPGRFSGRQFSNSRSEMNVSTLELGDSALYLCASSSGDRVMETQYFGPGTRLLVL.

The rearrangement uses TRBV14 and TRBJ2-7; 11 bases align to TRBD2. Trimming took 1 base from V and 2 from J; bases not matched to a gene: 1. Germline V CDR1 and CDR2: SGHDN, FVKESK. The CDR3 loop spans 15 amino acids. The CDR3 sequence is CASSQGLAGPYEQYF. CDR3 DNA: TGTGCCAGCAGCCAAGGACTAGCGGGGCCCTACGAGCAGTACTTC. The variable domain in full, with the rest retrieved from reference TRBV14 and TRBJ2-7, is EAGVTQFPSHSVIEKGQTVTLRCDPISGHDNLYWYRRVMGKEIKFLLHFVKESKQDESGMPNNRFLAERTGGTYSTLKVQPAELEDSGVYFCASSQGLAGPYEQYFGPGTRLTVT.